One and the same sample provided the 21 T cell receptor beta chains below, sequenced in a study of blood T cell repertoires in COVID-19. Data came from immunoSEQ multiplex PCR; TCRdb stores just in-frame clones and leaves some out. Found here are under 150,000 clones, roughly 84% of them singletons; the top ten hold 3% to 4.5%. The material sequenced was PBMCs or T cells enriched from blood (not recorded which). These receptors originate from a man in his fifties in a cohort exposed to, infected with or recovered from COVID-19 (not recorded which).

This sequence joins TRBV19 and TRBJ2-5; perhaps TRBD1 as D (6 bases). The CDR3 runs 12 residues. CDR1 is LNHDA, CDR2 SQIVND, per germline (reference sequence). V lost 3 bases and J 7 bases, leaving 9 bases between the germline ends. CDR3 sequence reads: CASSIQGMTQYF. The DNA of the CDR3 is TGTGCCAGTAGTATTCAGGGGATGACCCAGTACTTC.

V and J are TRBV10-3 and TRBJ2-2; TRBD2 is a possible D gene (6 bases). CDR3 size: 14 residues. Germline V CDR1 and CDR2: ENHRY, SYGVKD. Deletions cut 4 bases from V and 6 bases from J, with 12 bases between. CDR3 nucleotide sequence: TGTGCCATCAGTGTGGGGGGAGCGGCCGGGGAGCTGTTTTTT. Its translation is CAISVGGAAGELFF.

This clone occurred once. The chain joins TRBV10-3 to TRBJ2-7; 8 bases agree with TRBD1. CDR3 length: 15 amino acids. From germline, CDR1 is ENHRY and CDR2 SYGVKD. The trim removed 2 bases at V and 0 bases at J, leaving 3 bases unmatched. The CDR3 DNA reads as TGTGCCATCAGTGAGCCAGACAGGGGCTCCTACGAGCAGTACTTC. It codes for CAISEPDRGSYEQYF.

The CDR3 nucleotides read TGTGCCAGCAGCTTAGGTCCCGGGAGTGCCTACAATGAGCAGTTCTTC. It is translated as CASSLGPGSAYNEQFF. The chain recombines TRBV7-3 with TRBJ2-1; TRBD2 might be the D (6 bases). The V gene lost 2 bases and the J gene lost 2 bases, with 13 bases spanning the gap. The germline V gene encodes CDR1 SGHTA and CDR2 FQGTGA. The CDR3 contains 16 residues. The full variable domain, its missing parts supplied by reference TRBV7-3 and TRBJ2-1, is GAGVSQTPSNKVTEKGKYVELRCDPISGHTALYWYRQSLGQGPEFLIYFQGTGAADDSGLPNDRFFAVRPEGSVSTLKIQRTERGDSAVYLCASSLGPGSAYNEQFFGPGTRLTVL.

The rearrangement links TRBV6-5 to TRBJ1-5; perhaps TRBD1 as D (5 bases). Germline V CDR1 and CDR2: MNHEY, SVGAGI. Trimming removed 7 bases at V and 6 bases at J, with 19 bases between. The CDR3 is made up of 15 amino acids. The CDR3 DNA follows: TGTGCCAGCACCCTGGGGGGAATTTGGAGTCAGCCCCAGCATTTT. It specifies CASTLGGIWSQPQHF.

V is TRBV7-2 and J is TRBJ2-5, with 10 bases matching TRBD2. The CDR3 contains 17 residues. The trim removed 11 bases at V and 5 bases at J, leaving 20 bases unmatched. The germline CDR1 and CDR2 sequences are SGHTA and FQGNSA. As DNA, the CDR3 is TGTGCCTGCCACAGCGAGTTGGCTAGCGGGGGAGGGGAGACCCAGTACTTC. Protein sequence: CACHSELASGGGETQYF.

This clone was counted between two and nine times. The chain joins TRBV28 to TRBJ2-7, with 9 bases matching TRBD2. The CDR3 has 17 residues. V shed 9 bases, J shed 3 bases, and the junction held 18 bases outside the gene matches. Germline lookup yields CDR1 MDHEN and CDR2 SYDVKM. The CDR3 nucleotides are TGTGCCAGTGCAGGGGCCCTAGCGGGAATATTATTCTACGAGCAGTACTTC. It is translated as CASAGALAGILFYEQYF.

The V call is TRBV5-6, the J call TRBJ2-7, with 7 nucleotides matching TRBD1. J was trimmed by 4 bases and V by 4 bases; bases with no gene match: 8. The germline gives CDR1 SGHDT, CDR2 YYEEEE. This CDR3 spans 14 amino acids. This CDR3 is CASSQTQGFYEQYF. The CDR3 DNA follows: TGTGCCAGCAGCCAAACACAGGGGTTTTACGAGCAGTACTTC.

This sequence joins TRBV28 and TRBJ1-4; no clear D gene. Germline CDR1 is MDHEN and CDR2 is SYDVKM. CDR3 length: 15 residues. Deletions cut 2 bases from V and 0 bases from J, with 7 bases between. As DNA, the CDR3 is TGTGCCAGCAGTTTAGCCCCAGCAACTAATGAAAAACTGTTTTTT. Translation gives CASSLAPATNEKLFF.

Only one count was recorded for this clone. The chain joins TRBV7-8 to TRBJ2-3, with 10 bases that match TRBD2. Trimming removed 0 bases from V and 3 bases from J; junction bases left unmatched: 3. CDR3 length: 16 amino acids. The V gene's germline CDR1 is SGHVS and CDR2 FQNEAQ. The CDR3 DNA follows: TGTGCCAGCAGCTTAGCCAGCGGGGGGGCAACAGATACGCAGTATTTT. Its translation: CASSLASGGATDTQYF.

J is TRBJ1-2 and V is TRBV3-1 (or the pseudogene TRBV3-2); TRBD1 might be the D (6 bases). This CDR3 is built from 11 residues. Germline CDR1 LGHDT, CDR2 YNNKEL (reference sequence). The V end lost 11 bases, the J end lost 5 bases, and 12 bases lay between the germline ends. The chain's CDR3 is CAVSRGYGYTF. The DNA for the CDR3 is TGTGCCGTCTCAAGGGGGTATGGCTACACCTTC.

J is TRBJ2-3 and V is TRBV3-1 (or the pseudogene TRBV3-2); TRBD1 is a possible D gene (6 bases). The CDR3 has 16 residues. V lost 3 bases and J 5 bases, leaving 18 bases between the germline ends. Germline CDR1 reads LGHDT; CDR2 reads YNNKEL (reference sequence). The CDR3 spells CASSHRPRGRGDTQYF. The CDR3 coding sequence is TGTGCCAGCAGCCACCGACCCAGGGGCCGGGGAGATACGCAGTATTTT.

V usage is TRBV5-4 and J usage is TRBJ2-3, with D perhaps TRBD2 (5 bases). From germline, CDR1 is SGHNT and CDR2 YYREEE (reference sequence). Trimming stripped 9 bases from V and 1 base from J, with 15 bases between. The CDR3 has 14 amino acids. The CDR3 DNA follows: TGTGCCACCCCCGTCGGGGAGCGCACAGATACGCAGTATTTT. This codes for CATPVGERTDTQYF.

This clone was seen just once. This sequence joins TRBV10-3 and TRBJ1-2, with D perhaps TRBD1 (5 bases). The V end was cut by 6 bases, the J end by 4 bases, with 24 bases between. Germline V gene lookup returns CDR1 ENHRY and CDR2 SYGVKD. There are 17 residues in the CDR3. CDR3 nucleotide sequence: TGTGCCATCAGCGGGGGAAGGCGACAAAATAGGCCCTATGGCTACACCTTC. Amino acid sequence: CAISGGRRQNRPYGYTF.

The chain recombines TRBV2 with TRBJ2-1; tentative D call: TRBD1 (5 bases). V lost 7 bases, J lost 0 bases, and 13 bases lay in between. CDR3 size: 15 residues. Germline CDR1 is SNHLY and CDR2 is FYNNEI. The DNA of the CDR3 is TGTGCCAGCACCGCAGGGTTGAGCTCCTACAATGAGCAGTTCTTC. This sequence encodes CASTAGLSSYNEQFF.

The chain links TRBV6-2 or TRBV6-3 to TRBJ1-5; D call uncertain. Germline V gene lookup returns CDR1 MNHEY and CDR2 SVGEGT. The CDR3 is 12 amino acids. The ends were cut back, 2 bases at V and 13 bases at J, with 12 bases in the middle. The DNA of the CDR3 is TGTGCCAGCAGTTACCTTGGAGTAGAACAGCATTTT. The encoded protein is CASSYLGVEQHF.

The V call is TRBV21-1, the J call TRBJ2-7; TRBD2 is the table's D call, not checked against the DNA. TRBV21-1 constitutes a pseudogene. The CDR3 is 20 residues long. CDR3 sequence: CASTPTPGTSGGPPLREQYF. CDR3 coding DNA: TGTGCCAGCACTCCAACGCCCGGGACTAGCGGGGGGCCACCACTACGAGAGCAGTACTTC.

The chain recombines TRBV6-2 or TRBV6-3 with TRBJ2-7; TRBD1 agrees at 8 bases. The CDR3 extends over 15 amino acids. From germline, CDR1 is MNHEY and CDR2 SVGEGT. J was trimmed by 3 bases and V by 0 bases; bases with no gene match: 4. The CDR3 DNA is TGTGCCAGCAGTTACTCTGGACAGGGTGTCTACGAGCAGTACTTC. It is translated as CASSYSGQGVYEQYF.

J is TRBJ1-1 and V is TRBV29-1, with D perhaps TRBD1 (5 bases). Trimming removed 3 bases from V and 8 bases from J, with 7 bases in between. Germline CDR1 reads SQVTM; CDR2 reads ANQGSEA. The CDR3 is 10 amino acids. The CDR3 DNA reads as TGCAGCGTTGACGGGGGGGAAGCTTTCTTT. It encodes CSVDGGEAFF.

The chain recombines TRBV3-1 (or the pseudogene TRBV3-2) with TRBJ2-7; D might be TRBD1 (6 bases). This CDR3 has 12 amino acids. V lost 1 base and J lost 6, with 7 bases in between. Germline lookup yields CDR1 LGHDT and CDR2 YNNKEL (reference sequence). CDR3 in DNA: TGTGCCAGCAGCCAAGGGGGGCTCGAGCAGTACTTC. Amino acid sequence: CASSQGGLEQYF.

The chain carries TRBV7-6 and TRBJ2-2; the D gene is possibly TRBD2 (6 bases). V lost 2 bases to trimming and J lost 7 bases, with 14 bases between them. This CDR3 is built from 15 residues. Looked up from germline, CDR1 is SGHVS and CDR2 is FNYEAQ. CDR3 amino acids: CASSLPPAGSGELFF. CDR3 sequence (DNA): TGTGCCAGCAGCTTACCCCCCGCGGGGAGCGGGGAGCTGTTTTTT.